The 14 T cell receptor beta chains below all came from one sample that was sequenced in a study of human thymus T cells. TCRdb's table, derived via immunoSEQ multiplex PCR, lists solely in-frame clones and lacks some. The sample holds 78,000 or so clones, just over 95% seen once. The source of the thymus tissue was resections taken during corrective heart surgery. Sequenced input: thymus tissue. These receptors all come from a boy under three years old with a congenital heart defect but otherwise immunologically healthy.

This CDR3 reads CASSLDRRHQPQHF. DNA of the CDR3: TGTGCCAGCAGCCTTGACAGGCGACATCAGCCCCAGCATTTT. The chain uses TRBV5-8 and TRBJ1-5, with D possibly matching TRBD1 (6 bases). V lost 4 bases and J lost 5, with 13 bases in between. CDR1 is SGHTS, CDR2 YDEGEE, per germline. The CDR3 length is 14 residues.

The J gene is TRBJ1-1, the V gene TRBV19, with 8 bases matching TRBD1. The trim removed 10 bases at V and 2 bases at J, leaving 6 bases unmatched. The CDR3 is 13 residues long. Germline assignment: CDR1 LNHDA and CDR2 SQIVND (reference sequence). Written as DNA, the CDR3 is TGTGCCATAAAAGGACAGGGTAACACTGAAGCTTTCTTT. This gives the protein CAIKGQGNTEAFF.

V is TRBV10-2 and J is TRBJ1-4, with TRBD1 as a possible D gene (6 bases). Between the trimmed V and J ends, which lost 3 bases and 0 bases, there was a span of 17 bases. There are 18 residues in the CDR3. The V gene's germline CDR1 is WSHSY and CDR2 SAAADI. As DNA, the CDR3 is TGCGCCAGCAGTGATGGGGGGCCCCACTCCGCAACTAATGAAAAACTGTTTTTT. This sequence encodes CASSDGGPHSATNEKLFF.

As DNA, the CDR3 is TGTGCCAGCCCTAGTCCGTCGGGGCAGTTCTTC. It is translated as CASPSPSGQFF. The chain recombines TRBV2 with TRBJ2-1; D is unclear. Germline CDR1 and CDR2: SNHLY and FYNNEI. The V gene lost 8 bases and the J gene lost 12 bases, with 14 bases spanning the gap. The CDR3 is 11 amino acids.

The chain carries TRBV25-1 and TRBJ1-2, with 9 positions matching TRBD1. The CDR3 spans 17 residues. J gave up 8 bases and V 2 bases, and 15 bases lay outside the gene matches. The germline V gene encodes CDR1 MGHDK and CDR2 SYGVNS. DNA of the CDR3: TGTGCCAGCAGTGAACGAGCTTGGGACAGGGAGTCAGACGGCTACACCTTC. Protein sequence: CASSERAWDRESDGYTF.

The V and J genes are TRBV6-6 and TRBJ1-1; 7 bases match TRBD1. The CDR3 is 14 residues long. The V segment lost 6 bases and the J segment 5 bases; nucleotides outside the gene matches: 9. Germline V gene lookup returns CDR1 MNHNY and CDR2 SVGAGI (reference sequence). CDR3 sequence reads: CASRGTEGETEAFF. In nucleotides, the CDR3 is TGTGCCAGCAGGGGGACAGAGGGAGAAACTGAAGCTTTCTTT.

V usage is TRBV23-1 and J usage is TRBJ1-1; 7 bases align to TRBD1. TRBV23-1 carries the ORF label, with uncertain function. The CDR3 length is 14 residues. V lost 2 bases, J lost 3 bases, and 3 bases stayed unmatched. The CDR3 nucleotides read TGCGCCAGCAGTCAACGGGACAGTGACACTGAAGCTTTCTTT. Translation gives CASSQRDSDTEAFF.

This rearrangement joins TRBV4-3 to TRBJ2-5; D remains ambiguous. This CDR3 comprises 15 residues. Germline CDR1 reads LGHNA; CDR2 reads YSLEER. V was clipped by 1 base and J by 1 base, with 10 bases between them. For the CDR3, the DNA is TGCGCCAGCAGCCAAGGCGACTCGGTCCAAGAGACCCAGTACTTC. Translating it yields CASSQGDSVQETQYF.

The chain couples TRBV5-8 to TRBJ1-5, with 10 positions matching TRBD1. In germline, CDR1 is SGHTS, CDR2 YDEGEE. This CDR3 contains 17 residues. The J segment lost 16 bases and the V segment lost 0 bases, leaving 19 bases of the junction unmatched. The CDR3 DNA follows: TGTGCCAGCAGCTTGGAGGGGACAGGGGAGAGCGGCATTAACGAACATTTT. Translation gives CASSLEGTGESGINEHF.

The CDR3: CASSRRTGAQYF. The CDR3 nucleotides are TGTGCCAGCTCACGGCGGACAGGGGCGCAGTATTTT. V is TRBV18 and J is TRBJ2-3; 9 positions agree with TRBD1. Trimming took 4 bases from V and 10 from J; bases not matched to a gene: 3. The germline V gene has CDR1 KGHSH and CDR2 LQKENI. The CDR3 contains 12 residues.

This clone appeared a single time. Here the CDR3 reads CASSLANTKQGYNSPLHF. For the CDR3, the DNA is TGTGCCAGCAGCTTAGCGAACACCAAACAGGGGTATAATTCACCCCTCCACTTT. The chain couples TRBV7-9 to TRBJ1-6, with 7 bases that match TRBD1. This CDR3 spans 18 amino acids. Trimming cost V 0 bases and J 4 bases; bases outside gene matches: 9. Looked up from germline, CDR1 is SEHNR and CDR2 is FQNEAQ (reference sequence).

The rearrangement links TRBV27 to TRBJ2-7; the D gene is possibly TRBD2 (5 bases). The CDR3 loop spans 11 amino acids. The V end was cut by 5 bases, the J end by 3 bases, with 5 bases between. The germline V gene has CDR1 MNHEY and CDR2 SMNVEV (reference sequence). This CDR3 is CASSTSYEQYF. As DNA, the CDR3 is TGTGCCAGCAGTACTAGCTACGAGCAGTACTTC.

The chain is built from TRBV21-1 and TRBJ2-7; no DNA check was done on the table's D call, TRBD2. TRBV21-1 is reported as a pseudogene. This CDR3 spans 16 amino acids. The CDR3 DNA reads TGTGCCAGCAGCAAAGGGGGGACTATCTGCTCCTACGAGCAGTACTTC. Amino acids: CASSKGGTICSYEQYF.

Worth noting for this clone: An end of the junction does not agree with germline; a read error may underlie this. The rearrangement uses TRBV5-1 and TRBJ1-4; tentatively, D is TRBD1 (6 bases). The CDR3 is 12 amino acids. Germline V CDR1 and CDR2: SGHRS, YFSETQ. CDR3 sequence: CASKGQREILFF. The CDR3 coding sequence is TGCGCCAGCAAGGGACAAAGGGAAATACTGTTTTTT.